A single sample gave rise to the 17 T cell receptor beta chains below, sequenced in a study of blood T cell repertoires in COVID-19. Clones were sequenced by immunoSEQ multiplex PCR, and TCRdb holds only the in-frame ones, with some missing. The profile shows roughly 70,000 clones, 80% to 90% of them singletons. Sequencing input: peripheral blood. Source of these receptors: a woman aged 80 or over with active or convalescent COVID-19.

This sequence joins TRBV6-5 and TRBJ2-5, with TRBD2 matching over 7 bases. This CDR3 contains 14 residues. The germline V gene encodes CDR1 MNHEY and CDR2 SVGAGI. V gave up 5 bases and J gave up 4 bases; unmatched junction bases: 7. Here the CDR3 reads CASSNGLVGETQYF. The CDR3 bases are TGTGCCAGCAGTAATGGACTAGTTGGAGAGACCCAGTACTTC.

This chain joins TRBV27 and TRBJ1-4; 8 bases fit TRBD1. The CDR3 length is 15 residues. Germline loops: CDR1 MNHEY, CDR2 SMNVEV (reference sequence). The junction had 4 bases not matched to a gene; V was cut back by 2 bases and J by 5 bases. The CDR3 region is CASSLQGARNEKLFF. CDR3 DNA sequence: TGTGCCAGCAGTTTACAGGGGGCACGGAATGAAAAACTGTTTTTT.

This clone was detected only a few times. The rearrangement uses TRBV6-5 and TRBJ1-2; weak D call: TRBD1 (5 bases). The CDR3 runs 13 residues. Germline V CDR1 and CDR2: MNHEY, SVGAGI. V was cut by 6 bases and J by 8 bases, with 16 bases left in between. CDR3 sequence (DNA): TGTGCCAGCAGCCAAGGTGGGAAGGGGGGCTACACCTTC. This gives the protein CASSQGGKGGYTF.

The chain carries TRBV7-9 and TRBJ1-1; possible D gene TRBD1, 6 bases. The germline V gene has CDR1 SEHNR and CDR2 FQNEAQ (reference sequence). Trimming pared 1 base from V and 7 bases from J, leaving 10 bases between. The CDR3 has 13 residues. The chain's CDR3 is CASSLVVDSEAFF. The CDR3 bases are TGTGCCAGCAGCTTAGTAGTGGACAGTGAAGCTTTCTTT.

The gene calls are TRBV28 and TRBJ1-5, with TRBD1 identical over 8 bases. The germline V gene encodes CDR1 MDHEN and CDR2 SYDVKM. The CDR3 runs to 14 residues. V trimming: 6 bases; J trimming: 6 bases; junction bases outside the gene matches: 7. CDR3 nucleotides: TGTGCCAGCAGGTCAGGGGGCAGCTTTCAGCCCCAGCATTTT. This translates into CASRSGGSFQPQHF.

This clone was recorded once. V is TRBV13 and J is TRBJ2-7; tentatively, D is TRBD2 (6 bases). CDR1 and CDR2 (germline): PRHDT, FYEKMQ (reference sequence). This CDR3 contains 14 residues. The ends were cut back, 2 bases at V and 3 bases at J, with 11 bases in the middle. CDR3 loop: CASSLQISGYEQYF. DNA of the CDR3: TGTGCCAGCAGCTTACAAATTAGCGGCTACGAGCAGTACTTC.

CDR3 loop: CASSTRQGIAHYGYTF. The CDR3 DNA follows: TGTGCCAGTAGTACGCGACAGGGAATAGCCCACTATGGCTACACCTTC. The gene calls are TRBV19 and TRBJ1-2; TRBD1 aligns across 7 bases. CDR1 LNHDA and CDR2 SQIVND come from the germline V gene (reference sequence). The CDR3 is made up of 16 amino acids. V trimming: 4 bases; J trimming: 3 bases; junction bases outside the gene matches: 11.

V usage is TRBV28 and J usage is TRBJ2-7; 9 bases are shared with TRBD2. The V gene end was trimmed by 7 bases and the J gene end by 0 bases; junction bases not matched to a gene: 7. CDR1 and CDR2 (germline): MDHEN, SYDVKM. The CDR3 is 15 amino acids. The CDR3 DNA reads TGTGCCAGCAATGCCCAGACTAGCGGCTCCTACGAGCAGTACTTC. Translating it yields CASNAQTSGSYEQYF.

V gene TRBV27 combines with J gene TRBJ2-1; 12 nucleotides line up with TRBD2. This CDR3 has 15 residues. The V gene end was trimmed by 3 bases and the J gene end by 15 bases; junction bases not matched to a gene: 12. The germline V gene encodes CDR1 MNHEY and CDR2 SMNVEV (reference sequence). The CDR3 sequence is CASSLEGGLAGGLFF. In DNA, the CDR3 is TGTGCCAGCAGTTTGGAGGGAGGCCTAGCGGGGGGGTTGTTCTTC.

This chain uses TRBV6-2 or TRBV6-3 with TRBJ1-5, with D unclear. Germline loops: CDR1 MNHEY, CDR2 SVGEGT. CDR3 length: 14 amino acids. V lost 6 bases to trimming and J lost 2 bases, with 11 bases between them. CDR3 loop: CASSLGMGNQPQHF. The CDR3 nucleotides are TGTGCCAGCAGCCTCGGTATGGGCAATCAGCCCCAGCATTTT.

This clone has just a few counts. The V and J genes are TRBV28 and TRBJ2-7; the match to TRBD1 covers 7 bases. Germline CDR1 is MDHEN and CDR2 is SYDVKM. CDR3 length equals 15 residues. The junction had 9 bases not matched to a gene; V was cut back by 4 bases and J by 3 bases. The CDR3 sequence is CASSSHRTGSYEQYF. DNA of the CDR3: TGTGCCAGCAGTTCCCACCGGACAGGTAGCTACGAGCAGTACTTC.

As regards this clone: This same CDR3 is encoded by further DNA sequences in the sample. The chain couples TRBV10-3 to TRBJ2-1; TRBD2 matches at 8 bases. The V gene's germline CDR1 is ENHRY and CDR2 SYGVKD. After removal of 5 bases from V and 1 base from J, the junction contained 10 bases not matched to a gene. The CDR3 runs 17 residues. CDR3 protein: CAISSSVGGGSYNEQFF. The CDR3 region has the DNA TGTGCCATCAGTTCGTCGGTGGGCGGGGGGTCCTACAATGAGCAGTTCTTC.

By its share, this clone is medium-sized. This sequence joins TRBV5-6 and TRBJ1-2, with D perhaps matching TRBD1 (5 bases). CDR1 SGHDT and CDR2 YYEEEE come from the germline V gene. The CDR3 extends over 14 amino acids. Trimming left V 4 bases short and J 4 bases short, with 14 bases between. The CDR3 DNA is TGTGCCAGCAGCGCGGACAAGGTCTTCTATGGCTACACCTTC. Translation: CASSADKVFYGYTF. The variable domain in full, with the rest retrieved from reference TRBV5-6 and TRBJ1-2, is DAGVTQSPTHLIKTRGQQVTLRCSPKSGHDTVSWYQQALGQGPQFIFQYYEEEERQRGNFPDRFSGHQFPNYSSELNVNALLLGDSALYLCASSADKVFYGYTFGSGTRLTVV.

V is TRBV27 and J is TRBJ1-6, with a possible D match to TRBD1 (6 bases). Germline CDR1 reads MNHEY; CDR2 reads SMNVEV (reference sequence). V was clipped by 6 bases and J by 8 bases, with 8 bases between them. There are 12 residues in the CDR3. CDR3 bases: TGTGCCAGCAGCTACAGGGATTCACCCCTCCACTTT. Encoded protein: CASSYRDSPLHF.

CDR3 nucleotides: TGTGCCAAAACAGGCATCGACACTGAAGCTTTCTTT. This codes for CAKTGIDTEAFF. The chain joins TRBV19 to TRBJ1-1; D might be TRBD1 (5 bases). The germline V gene encodes CDR1 LNHDA and CDR2 SQIVND (reference sequence). The CDR3 runs 12 residues. V was shortened by 10 bases and J by 3 bases, with 12 bases between the two germline ends.

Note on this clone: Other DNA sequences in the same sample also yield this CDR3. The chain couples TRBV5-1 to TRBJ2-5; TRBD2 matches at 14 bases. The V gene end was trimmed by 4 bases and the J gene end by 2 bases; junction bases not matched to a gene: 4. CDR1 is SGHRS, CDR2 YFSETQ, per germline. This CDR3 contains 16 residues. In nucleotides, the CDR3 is TGCGCCAGCAGCCCTCGACTAGCGGGAGGGCAAGAGACCCAGTACTTC. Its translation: CASSPRLAGGQETQYF. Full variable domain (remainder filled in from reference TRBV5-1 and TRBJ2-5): KAGVTQTPRYLIKTRGQQVTLSCSPISGHRSVSWYQQTPGQGLQFLFEYFSETQRNKGNFPGRFSGRQFSNSRSEMNVSTLELGDSALYLCASSPRLAGGQETQYFGPGTRLLVL.

CDR3 DNA: TGCGCCAGCAGCTTGGAGCGGACAGGGGGCTTCGAGACCCAGTACTTC. This codes for CASSLERTGGFETQYF. V is TRBV5-1 and J is TRBJ2-5; TRBD1 aligns across 11 bases. V shed 0 bases and J 5 bases; nucleotides not matched to a gene: 6. The CDR3 spans 16 residues. Looked up from germline, CDR1 is SGHRS and CDR2 is YFSETQ.